The present T cell receptor beta chain was sequenced within a study of blood T cell repertoires in COVID-19. On the study more broadly: T cells, B-cell-depleted T cells, or PBMCs provided the cDNA or gDNA that served as material.

The authors' processing: Scientists estimated how many nucleated cells there were by amplifying reference gene primers. Repertoires were generated with immunoSEQ multiplex PCR, while TCRdb's copy carries only in-frame clones and drops some. That table supplies the V and J calls and clone size; D and trimming were determined from the DNA. The data show about 87,000 clones, 75% seen once. From germline, CDR1 is MDHEN and CDR2 SYDVKM. Trimming removed 6 bases at V and 3 bases at J, with 11 bases between. This CDR3 is built from 13 residues. The chain has TRBV28 and TRBJ1-2; tentatively, D is TRBD1 (6 bases). This clonotype was obtained from a woman aged 50 to 60 with acute or convalescent COVID-19. The sequenced sample was peripheral blood. CDR3 sequence: CASRRGGDYGYTF. CDR3 nucleotide sequence: TGTGCCAGCAGGAGGGGGGGAGACTATGGCTACACCTTC.